Reported below is one TCR beta chain. These data are taken from a study of blood T cell repertoires in COVID-19. About the study: Acute-phase and convalescent COVID-19 samples originated in the United States, Italy and Spain. Sources were T cells, B-cell-depleted T cells, or PBMCs; the material itself was cDNA or gDNA.

In the original analysis: Using reference gene primer amplification, nucleated cell counts were estimated. The protocol was immunoSEQ multiplex PCR, while the TCRdb copy is restricted to in-frame clones and leaves out a portion. V, J and clone size are those of that table, while D and trimming were read from the DNA. This sample has 330,000 or so clones, with roughly 90% found just once. The V end lost 4 bases, the J end lost 6 bases, and 16 bases lay between the germline ends. The CDR3 has 15 residues. Germline assignment: CDR1 SGDLS and CDR2 YYNGEE. The clonotype originates from a man younger than 45 with COVID-19, enrolled during active disease. Sequencing was carried out using peripheral blood. V usage is TRBV9 and J usage is TRBJ2-2; D uncertain. CDR3 protein: CASSPPRGISGELFF. DNA of the CDR3: TGTGCCAGCAGCCCCCCCCGCGGTATCTCCGGGGAGCTGTTTTTT.